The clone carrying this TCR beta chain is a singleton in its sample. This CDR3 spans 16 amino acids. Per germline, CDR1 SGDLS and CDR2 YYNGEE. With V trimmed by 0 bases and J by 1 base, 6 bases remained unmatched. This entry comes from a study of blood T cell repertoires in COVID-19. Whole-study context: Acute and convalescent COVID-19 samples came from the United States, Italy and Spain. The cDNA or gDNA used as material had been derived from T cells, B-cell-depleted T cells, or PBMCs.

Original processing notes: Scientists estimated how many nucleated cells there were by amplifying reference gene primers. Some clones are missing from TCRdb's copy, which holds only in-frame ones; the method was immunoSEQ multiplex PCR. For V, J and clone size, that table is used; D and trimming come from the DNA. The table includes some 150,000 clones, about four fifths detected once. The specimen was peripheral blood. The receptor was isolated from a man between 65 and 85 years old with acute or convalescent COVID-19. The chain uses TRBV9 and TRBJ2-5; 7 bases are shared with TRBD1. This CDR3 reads CASSVEGALGQETQYF. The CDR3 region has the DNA TGTGCCAGCAGCGTAGAGGGGGCCTTGGGCCAAGAGACCCAGTACTTC.